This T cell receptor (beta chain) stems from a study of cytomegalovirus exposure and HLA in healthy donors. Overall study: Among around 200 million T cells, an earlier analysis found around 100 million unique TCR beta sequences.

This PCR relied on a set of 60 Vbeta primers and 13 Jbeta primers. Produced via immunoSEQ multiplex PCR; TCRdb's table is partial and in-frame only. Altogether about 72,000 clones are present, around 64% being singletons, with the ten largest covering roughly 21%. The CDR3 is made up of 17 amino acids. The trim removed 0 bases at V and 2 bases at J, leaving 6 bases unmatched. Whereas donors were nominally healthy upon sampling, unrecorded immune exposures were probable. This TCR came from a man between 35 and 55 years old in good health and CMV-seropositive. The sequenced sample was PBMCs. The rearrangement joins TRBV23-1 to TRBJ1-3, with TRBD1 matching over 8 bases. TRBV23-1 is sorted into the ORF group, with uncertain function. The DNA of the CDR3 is TGCGCCAGCAGTCAATCTTGGCGGACAGGGACTGGAAACACCATATATTTT. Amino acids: CASSQSWRTGTGNTIYF.